Presented here are 7 T cell receptor beta chains from one specimen sequenced in a study of control samples from healthy donors and cancer patients. Profiled with immunoSEQ multiplex PCR; TCRdb holds only in-frame clones, not every one. Of over 100,000 clones detected, about 89% appear once; the ten largest clones hold under 20%. Sample: blood. Receptor source: a woman between 45 and 60 years old in good health.

This clone was seen only once. The gene calls are TRBV13 and TRBJ1-1; TRBD1 agrees at 7 bases. Germline trimming cut 5 bases from V and 1 base from J; bases unmatched to any gene: 10. The CDR3 has 16 residues. Germline V CDR1 and CDR2: PRHDT, FYEKMQ (reference sequence). The CDR3 region is CASSQTRTGKNTEAFF. In nucleotides, the CDR3 is TGTGCCAGCAGCCAGACCCGGACAGGTAAGAACACTGAAGCTTTCTTT.

The chain uses TRBV11-2 and TRBJ2-5, with 7 positions matching TRBD2. The germline gives CDR1 SGHAT, CDR2 FQNNGV. The CDR3 totals 16 residues. Trimming cost V 4 bases and J 1 base; bases outside gene matches: 9. CDR3 bases: TGTGCCAGCAGCTCAGGGACTACCGGAACCCAAGAGACCCAGTACTTC. This encodes CASSSGTTGTQETQYF.

V usage is TRBV18 and J usage is TRBJ1-1; D uncertain. CDR1 is KGHSH, CDR2 LQKENI, per germline. The CDR3 runs 13 residues. V was pared by 6 bases and J by 1 base, with 9 bases between. CDR3 residues: CASSPDQNTEAFF. The DNA for the CDR3 is TGTGCCAGCTCGCCAGATCAGAACACTGAAGCTTTCTTT. Variable domain in full (rest from reference TRBV18 and TRBJ1-1): NAGVMQNPRHLVRRRGQEARLRCSPMKGHSHVYWYRQLPEEGLKFMVYLQKENIIDESGMPKERFSAEFPKEGPSILRIQQVVRGDSAAYFCASSPDQNTEAFFGQGTRLTVV.

V gene TRBV2 combines with J gene TRBJ2-7; 11 bases match TRBD1. This CDR3 spans 13 amino acids. Germline assignment: CDR1 SNHLY and CDR2 FYNNEI. V lost 9 bases to trimming and J lost 5 bases; unmatched junction nucleotides: 6. Here the CDR3 reads CARARTGGHEQYF. In nucleotides, the CDR3 is TGTGCCAGAGCGAGGACAGGGGGCCACGAGCAGTACTTC.

The V gene is TRBV28, the J gene TRBJ1-4; the D is unclear. The CDR3 contains 11 residues. Germline assignment: CDR1 MDHEN and CDR2 SYDVKM. V was cut by 5 bases and J by 5 bases, with 3 bases left in between. The CDR3 loop is CASSENEKLFF. CDR3 in DNA: TGTGCCAGCAGTGAAAATGAAAAACTGTTTTTT.

The rearrangement links TRBV3-1 (or the pseudogene TRBV3-2) to TRBJ2-1; D unclear. The CDR3 loop spans 15 amino acids. In germline, CDR1 is LGHDT, CDR2 YNNKEL (reference sequence). V shed 4 bases and J shed 0 bases, with 10 bases lying between them. In DNA, the CDR3 is TGTGCCAGCAGCCGACACCAGAGCTCCTACAATGAGCAGTTCTTC. Protein product: CASSRHQSSYNEQFF.

This sequence joins TRBV10-3 and TRBJ1-1; TRBD1 agrees at 10 bases. CDR3 length equals 16 residues. Germline CDR1 is ENHRY and CDR2 is SYGVKD. V shed 11 bases, J shed 0 bases, and the junction held 12 bases outside the gene matches. The CDR3 DNA sequence: TGTGCCGTAAGGCGGACAGGGGGAATGATGAACACTGAAGCTTTCTTT. Amino acids: CAVRRTGGMMNTEAFF.